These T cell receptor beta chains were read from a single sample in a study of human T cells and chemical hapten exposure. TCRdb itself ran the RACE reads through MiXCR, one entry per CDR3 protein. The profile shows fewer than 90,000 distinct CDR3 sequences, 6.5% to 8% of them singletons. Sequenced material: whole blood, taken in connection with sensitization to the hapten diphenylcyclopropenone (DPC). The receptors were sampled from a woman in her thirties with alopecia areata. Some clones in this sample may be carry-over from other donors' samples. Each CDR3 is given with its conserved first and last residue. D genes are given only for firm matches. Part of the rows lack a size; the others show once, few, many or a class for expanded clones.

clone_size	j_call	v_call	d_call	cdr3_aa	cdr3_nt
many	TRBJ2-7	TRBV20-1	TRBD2	CSASSLAGEPYEQYF	TGCAGTGCTAGTTCCCTAGCGGGGGAACCCTACGAGCAGTACTTC
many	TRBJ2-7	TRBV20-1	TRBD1	CSAQDRGRGYEQYF	TGCAGTGCCCAGGACAGGGGGCGAGGATACGAGCAGTACTTC
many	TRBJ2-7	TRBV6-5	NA	CASSSPGGREQYF	TGTGCCAGCAGTTCTCCCGGGGGGCGCGAGCAGTACTTC
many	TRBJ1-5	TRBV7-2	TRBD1	CASSFGQGFTQPQHF	TGTGCCAGCAGCTTCGGACAGGGGTTTACTCAGCCCCAGCATTTT
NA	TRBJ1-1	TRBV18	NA	CASSPPWPANTEAFF	TGTGCCAGCTCACCACCGTGGCCGGCGAACACTGAAGCTTTCTTT
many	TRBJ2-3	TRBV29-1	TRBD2	CSVGPSGGGTDTQYF	TGCAGCGTTGGCCCTAGCGGGGGAGGCACAGATACGCAGTATTTT
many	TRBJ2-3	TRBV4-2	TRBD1	CASSQGPTGVNTDTQYF	TGTGCCAGCAGCCAAGGTCCGACAGGGGTAAACACAGATACGCAGTATTTT
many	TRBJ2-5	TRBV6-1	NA	CASSAGAQETQYF	TGTGCCAGCAGTGCGGGGGCTCAAGAGACCCAGTACTTC
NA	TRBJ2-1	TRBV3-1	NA	CASSQEQGAAPEQFF	TGTGCCAGCAGCCAAGAGCAGGGCGCCGCTCCTGAGCAGTTCTTC
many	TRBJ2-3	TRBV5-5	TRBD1	CASLWDRGTDTQYF	TGTGCCAGCCTTTGGGACAGGGGAACAGATACGCAGTATTTT
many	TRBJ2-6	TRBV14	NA	CASSLLKGFGGANVLTF	TGTGCCAGCAGCCTCTTAAAGGGATTTGGAGGGGCCAACGTCCTGACTTTC
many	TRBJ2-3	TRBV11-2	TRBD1	CASSLYTGADTQYF	TGTGCCAGCAGCCTATATACAGGGGCAGATACGCAGTATTTT
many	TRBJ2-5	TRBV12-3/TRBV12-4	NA	CASSLAALAGETQYF	TGTGCCAGCAGTTTAGCGGCCCTAGCTGGGGAGACCCAGTACTTC
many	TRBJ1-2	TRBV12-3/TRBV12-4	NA	CASSFLAGSYGYTF	TGTGCCAGCAGTTTTTTAGCAGGAAGCTATGGCTACACCTTC
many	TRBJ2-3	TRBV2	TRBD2	CARTGSGGADTQYF	TGTGCCCGTACCGGCAGCGGGGGGGCAGATACGCAGTATTTT
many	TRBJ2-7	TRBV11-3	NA	CASSLEGAGTTYEQYF	TGTGCCAGCAGCTTAGAGGGGGCAGGCACAACCTACGAGCAGTACTTC
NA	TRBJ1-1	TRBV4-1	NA	CASSRLQRNTEAFF	TGCGCCAGCAGCCGCCTTCAAAGAAACACTGAAGCTTTCTTT
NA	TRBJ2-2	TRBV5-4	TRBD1	CASSLVKRPRQGNTGELFF	TGTGCCAGCAGCTTGGTTAAGAGACCGAGACAGGGGAACACCGGGGAGCTGTTTTTT
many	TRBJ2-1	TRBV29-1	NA	CSVEDPGRSSYNEQFF	TGCAGCGTTGAAGATCCGGGGCGGAGCTCCTACAATGAGCAGTTCTTC
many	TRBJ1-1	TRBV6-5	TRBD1	CASRGTTGGFGTEAFF	TGTGCCAGCAGGGGAACGACAGGGGGGTTTGGTACTGAAGCTTTCTTT
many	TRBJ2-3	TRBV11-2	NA	CASSLDADTQYF	TGTGCCAGCAGCTTAGATGCAGATACGCAGTATTTT
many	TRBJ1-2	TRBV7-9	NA	CASSRPGTYGYTF	TGTGCCAGCAGCCGTCCAGGGACCTATGGCTACACCTTC
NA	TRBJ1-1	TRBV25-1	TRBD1	CASSELLLRDRAFAEAFF	TGTGCCAGCAGTGAATTGTTGCTCCGGGACAGGGCCTTCGCTGAAGCTTTCTTT
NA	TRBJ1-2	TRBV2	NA	CASSERQVYGYTF	TGTGCCAGCAGTGAGCGGCAGGTCTATGGCTACACCTTC
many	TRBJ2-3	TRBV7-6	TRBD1	CASSPGTGGADTQYF	TGTGCCAGCAGCCCCGGGACAGGTGGGGCAGATACGCAGTATTTT
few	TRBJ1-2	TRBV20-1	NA	CSARDRRAYGYTF	TGCAGTGCTAGAGATAGGAGGGCGTATGGCTACACCTTC
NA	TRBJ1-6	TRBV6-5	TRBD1	CASSRTGGKDNSPLHF	TGTGCCAGCAGTCGGACAGGGGGGAAAGATAATTCACCCCTCCACTTT
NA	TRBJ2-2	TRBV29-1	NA	CSVEDSRGRNTGELFF	TGCAGCGTTGAAGATTCCCGGGGGAGGAACACCGGGGAGCTGTTTTTT
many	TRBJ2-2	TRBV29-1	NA	CSVTTGYRTGELFF	TGCAGCGTGACCACAGGGTATCGCACCGGGGAGCTGTTTTTT
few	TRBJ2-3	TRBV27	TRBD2	CASSTRLAGPTDTQYF	TGTGCCAGCAGTACCAGACTAGCGGGGCCCACAGATACGCAGTATTTT